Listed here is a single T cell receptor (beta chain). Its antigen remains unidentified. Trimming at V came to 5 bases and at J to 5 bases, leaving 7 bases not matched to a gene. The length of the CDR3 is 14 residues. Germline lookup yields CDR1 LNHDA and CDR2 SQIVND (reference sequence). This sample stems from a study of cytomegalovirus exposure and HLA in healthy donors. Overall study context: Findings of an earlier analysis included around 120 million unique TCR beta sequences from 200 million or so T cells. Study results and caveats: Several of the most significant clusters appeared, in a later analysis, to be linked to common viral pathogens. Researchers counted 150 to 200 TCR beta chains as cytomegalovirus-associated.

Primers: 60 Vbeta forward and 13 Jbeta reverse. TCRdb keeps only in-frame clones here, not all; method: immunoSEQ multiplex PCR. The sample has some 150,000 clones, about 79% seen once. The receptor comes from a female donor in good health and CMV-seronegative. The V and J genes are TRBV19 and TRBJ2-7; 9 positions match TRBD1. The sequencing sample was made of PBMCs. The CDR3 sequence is CASSLWGQGNEQYF. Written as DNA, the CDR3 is TGTGCCAGTAGTTTGTGGGGACAGGGCAACGAGCAGTACTTC.